Presented here are 6 T cell receptor beta chains from one specimen sequenced in a study of T cells after yellow fever vaccination. MiXCR, run by TCRdb on the 5' RACE reads, gives a single entry per CDR3 protein. Of 90,000 to 150,000 distinct CDR3 sequences in the sample, about 7% were seen once. The specimen was CD4+ T cells sorted from PBMCs, collected around 45 days after the first yellow fever vaccination. The receptors were gathered from a man aged 18 to 29 who received the YFV17D yellow fever vaccine.

This clonotype was counted ten times or more. This chain uses TRBV5-1 with TRBJ2-2; no clear D gene. Looked up from germline, CDR1 is SGHRS and CDR2 is YFSETQ. V gave up 0 bases and J gave up 3 bases, with 6 bases separating them. The CDR3 sequence is 14 residues long. In DNA form, the CDR3 reads TGCGCCAGCAGCTTGGTAGAGTACACCGGGGAGCTGTTTTTT. It codes for CASSLVEYTGELFF.

This clonotype was found many times. The chain couples TRBV29-1 to TRBJ2-3; 14 bases line up with TRBD2. CDR3 length: 14 amino acids. Germline lookup yields CDR1 SQVTM and CDR2 ANQGSEA. Trimming removed 7 bases from V and 6 bases from J; junction bases left unmatched: 6. CDR3 nucleotides: TGCAGCGCCCGACTAGCGGGAGGGTCGGATACGCAGTATTTT. As protein: CSARLAGGSDTQYF.

The genes are TRBV19 and TRBJ2-1, with D maybe TRBD2 (5 bases). The germline CDR1 and CDR2 sequences are LNHDA and SQIVND (reference sequence). Trimming removed 6 bases at V and 9 bases at J, with 9 bases between. The CDR3 extends over 11 amino acids. The CDR3 DNA follows: TGTGCCAGTAGGACTGGGAGTGAGCAGTTCTTC. This codes for CASRTGSEQFF.

This clonotype has ten or more counts. V is TRBV3-1 and J is TRBJ2-2; TRBD1 aligns across 7 bases. The CDR3 loop spans 12 amino acids. CDR1 LGHDT and CDR2 YNNKEL come from the germline V gene (reference sequence). J lost 7 bases, V lost 6 bases, and 2 bases had no gene match. The CDR3 nucleotides are TGTGCCAGCAGTCACAGGGGCGGGGAGCTGTTTTTT. As protein: CASSHRGGELFF.

In its sample, this clonotype was seen a few times. V gene TRBV5-1 combines with J gene TRBJ2-5; perhaps TRBD2 as D (5 bases). The CDR3 runs 15 residues. In germline, CDR1 is SGHRS, CDR2 YFSETQ. V lost 0 bases and J lost 5, with 14 bases in between. The CDR3 DNA reads TGCGCCAGCAGCTTGGGCACTGGGGAGTACGAGACCCAGTACTTC. Encoded protein: CASSLGTGEYETQYF.

This clonotype occurred many times. The V gene is TRBV7-9, the J gene TRBJ1-1; no clear D gene. With 6 bases removed from V and 5 bases from J, the gap between germline ends came to 19 bases. The CDR3 sequence is 15 residues long. The germline CDR1 and CDR2 sequences are SEHNR and FQNEAQ (reference sequence). CDR3 sequence (DNA): TGTGCCAGCAGTTCTAGAGCACCGATCGGTACTGAAGCTTTCTTT. Residues: CASSSRAPIGTEAFF.